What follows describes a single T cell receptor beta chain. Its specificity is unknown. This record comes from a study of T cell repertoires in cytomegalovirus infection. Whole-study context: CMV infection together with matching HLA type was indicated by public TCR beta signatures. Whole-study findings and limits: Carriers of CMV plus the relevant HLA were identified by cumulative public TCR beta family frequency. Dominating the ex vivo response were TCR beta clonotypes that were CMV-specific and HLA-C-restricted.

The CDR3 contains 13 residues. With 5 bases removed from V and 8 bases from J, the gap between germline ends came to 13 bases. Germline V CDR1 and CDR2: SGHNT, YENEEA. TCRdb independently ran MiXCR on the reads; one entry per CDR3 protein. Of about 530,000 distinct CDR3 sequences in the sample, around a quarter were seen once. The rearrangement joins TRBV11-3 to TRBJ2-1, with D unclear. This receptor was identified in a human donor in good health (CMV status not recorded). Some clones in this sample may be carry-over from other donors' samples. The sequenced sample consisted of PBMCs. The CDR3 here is CASSPGVRDEQFF. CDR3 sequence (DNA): TGTGCCAGCAGCCCAGGCGTACGAGATGAGCAGTTCTTC.